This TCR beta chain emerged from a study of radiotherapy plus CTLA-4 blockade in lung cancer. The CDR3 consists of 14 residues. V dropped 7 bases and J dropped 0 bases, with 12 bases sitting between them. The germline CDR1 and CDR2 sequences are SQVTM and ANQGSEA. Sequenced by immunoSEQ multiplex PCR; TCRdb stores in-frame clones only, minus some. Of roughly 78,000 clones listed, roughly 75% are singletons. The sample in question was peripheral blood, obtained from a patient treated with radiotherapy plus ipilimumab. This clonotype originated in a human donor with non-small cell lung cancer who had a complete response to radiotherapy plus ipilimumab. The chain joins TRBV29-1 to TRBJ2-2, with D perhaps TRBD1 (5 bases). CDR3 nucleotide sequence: TGCAGCGCGCCGACAGACGCGAACACCGGGGAGCTGTTTTTT. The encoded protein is CSAPTDANTGELFF.